This T cell receptor (beta chain) was retrieved from a study of blood T cells in healthy people across ages (dated by TCRdb to 2015 to 2017). As for the study more broadly: In model experiments, template switching captured roughly one uniquely barcoded TCR beta cDNA molecule for every two T cells. Donors of different ages were randomly distributed across sequencing lanes to avoid experimental bias. The donors were split into four age groups: young (average 16 years), middle-aged (around 37), aged (62) and long-lived (approximately 89). Using deep sequencing normalized with unique cDNA molecular identifiers, the study measured how TCR beta repertoire diversity changes with age. Two additional independent replicas of 1 million unique cDNA reads from the same blood draw were analyzed for two donors (one aged 18 to 30 and one aged 80 or older). General conclusions and limits of the study: Compared with the aged group, the long-lived group had more naive CD4+ T cells, fewer expanded clones and increased TCR diversity, suggesting age selection. As age increased, observed TCR beta diversity per million T cells dropped in a roughly linear way, and a significant reduction was already evident by age 40. Since profiling was done on bulk unsorted PBMCs, naive and antigen-experienced compartments could not be conclusively compared. Estimates of total diversity from one million sequenced T cells were regarded as lower bounds and underestimates. Donor CMV infection status was unknown, potentially confounding age-related changes in expanded clonotypes. A strong correlation was found between observed TCR beta diversity and the percentage of naive T cells measured by flow cytometry.

Donors were 40 or so systemically healthy Caucasian individuals from Russia aged roughly 6 to 90 years. Each donor gave around 9.8 milliliters of peripheral blood, collected into EDTA-treated Vacutainer tubes. PBMCs were isolated by Ficoll-Paque density-gradient centrifugation, with at least 6 million obtained per sample. Trizol reagent was used to extract total RNA from the PBMCs, yielding at least 6 micrograms per sample. For every donor, an aliquot of PBMCs went through flow cytometry to measure the percentages of naive CD45RAhigh/CD27high T cells. There are 15 amino acids in the CDR3, from cysteine to phenylalanine inclusive. The retained sequence is limited to the CDR3, 45 bases, with the frame set at the first base. The germline V gene (reference sequence) yields GTSNPN for CDR1 and SVGIG for CDR2. The germline V end is reduced by 1 base and the J end by 4 bases; junction bases left unmatched: 4.

Concerning this clonotype: The specificity of this receptor is unknown. No base qualities exist here, and no much larger clone lies one base off it.

The protocol used for the library was 5' RACE. Sequencer: Illumina HiSeq 2500. A second roughly 6 to 12 cycle PCR used a sample-barcoded 5' primer and a J-beta primer mix. A template-switch 5' adaptor carrying 12 random nucleotides introduced a unique molecular identifier onto each TCR beta cDNA molecule. Each sample yielded at least 3 million CDR3-containing paired-end reads. First-strand cDNA was synthesized from all RNA with the Mint cDNA synthesis kit, primed by a TRBC-specific oligonucleotide. After uracil-DNA glycosylase treatment, a first 18-cycle PCR used universal primers M1SS and BC2_uni_R on all cDNA. Per the source publication's procedure: For normalization, 1 million high-quality reads, each with a distinct molecular identifier, were randomly selected from each sample. Instead of being binned into consensus sequences, reads that shared molecular identifiers were thrown out. MiTCR, with a Q25 quality threshold and the strictest error-elimination algorithm, was used for CDR3 identification, clonotype clustering and error correction. Lower-bound total TCR beta diversity was estimated with a nonparametric unseen species model using Euler transformation. TCRdb ran its own pipeline on the public reads, namely fastp trimming at Q25 and MiXCR clone calling, and kept in-frame beta chains. Records with the same CDR3 protein are collapsed into one entry carrying the most frequent genes and DNA. These V and J calls derive from TCRdb rather than the authors' analysis. The table for this sample lists 980,000 or so distinct CDR3 sequences; around 46% of them were counted only once. The ten most abundant clones make up 10% to 15% of the sample.

The TCR sequence derives from a man under 40 in good health. The source material was blood. The chain uses TRBV30 and TRBJ2-3; 11 bases in the middle match TRBD1. The encoded CDR3 is CAWSGGQGASDTQYF. In nucleotide form, the sequence is TGTGCCTGGAGTGGAGGACAGGGGGCGTCAGATACGCAGTATTTT.